A selection of T cell receptor beta chains follows, all from one sample in a study of blood T cell repertoires in COVID-19. Clones were sequenced by immunoSEQ multiplex PCR, and TCRdb holds only the in-frame ones, with some missing. Of roughly 140,000 clones listed, about 80% are singletons. Sequenced sample: PBMCs or T cells enriched from blood (not recorded which). Receptors were obtained from a man aged 50-59 years who had recovered from COVID-19. Each CDR3 is given with its conserved first and last residue. D genes are given only for firm matches. The size of a clone is reported for some rows only, either as once, few or many, or as a class for expanded clones.

D: .
J: TRBJ2-2
V: TRBV29-1
size: .
DNA: TGCAGCATCGGACAGTCGAACACCGGGGAGCTGTTTTTT
CDR3: CSIGQSNTGELFF

D: .
J: TRBJ1-2
V: TRBV7-9
size: .
DNA: TGTGCCAGCAGCCAACGGGATTGGCAGAACTATGGCTACACCTTC
CDR3: CASSQRDWQNYGYTF

D: TRBD1
J: TRBJ1-2
V: TRBV30
size: .
DNA: TGTGCCTGGAGTCCTGGGACAGGGAATGGCTACACCTTC
CDR3: CAWSPGTGNGYTF

D: TRBD2
J: TRBJ2-3
V: TRBV5-1
size: .
DNA: TGCGCCAGCGGTGATTCGGGGGGGCCGGGAGCAGATACGCAGTATTTT
CDR3: CASGDSGGPGADTQYF

D: .
J: TRBJ2-2
V: TRBV5-6
size: once
DNA: TGTGCCAGCAGACTGAACACCGGGGAGCTGTTTTTT
CDR3: CASRLNTGELFF

D: TRBD1
J: TRBJ1-1
V: TRBV20-1
size: .
DNA: TGCAGTGCTAGTCAGACAGGGTCAGGGACTGAAGCTTTCTTT
CDR3: CSASQTGSGTEAFF

D: .
J: TRBJ1-6
V: TRBV5-6
size: .
DNA: TGTGCCAGCAGCTTGGGGTCGGGCTCCTATAATTCACCCCTCCACTTT
CDR3: CASSLGSGSYNSPLHF

D: TRBD2
J: TRBJ2-7
V: TRBV20-1
size: .
DNA: TGCAGTGCTAGTGGGGGAGGGAACGAGCAGTACTTC
CDR3: CSASGGGNEQYF

D: .
J: TRBJ1-6
V: TRBV13
size: medium-sized
DNA: TGTGCCAGCAGAATCAAGGGGGCCTATAATTCACCCCTCCACTTT
CDR3: CASRIKGAYNSPLHF

D: TRBD2
J: TRBJ2-1
V: TRBV7-3
size: .
DNA: TGTGCCAGCAGCTCCGGGACTAACTACAATGAGCAGTTCTTC
CDR3: CASSSGTNYNEQFF

D: .
J: TRBJ2-1
V: TRBV11-3
size: .
DNA: TGTGCCAGCAGAGCGGCTTACAATGAGCAGTTCTTC
CDR3: CASRAAYNEQFF

D: .
J: TRBJ1-2
V: TRBV3-1/TRBV3-2
size: .
DNA: TGTGCCAGCAGCCCCCCCGGGACAAGGTATGGCTACACCTTC
CDR3: CASSPPGTRYGYTF

D: TRBD1
J: TRBJ1-1
V: TRBV6-6
size: .
DNA: TGTGCCAGCAGGGATTTTACAGGGGCTGGCACTGAAGCTTTCTTT
CDR3: CASRDFTGAGTEAFF

D: .
J: TRBJ1-1
V: TRBV5-6
size: .
DNA: TGTGCCAGCAGCTTCCGGACAGTGACGAACACTGAAGCTTTCTTT
CDR3: CASSFRTVTNTEAFF

D: TRBD1
J: TRBJ2-7
V: TRBV25-1
size: .
DNA: TGTGCCAGCAGTGCCTACCCGGGACAGGGTTCCCACGAGCAGTACTTC
CDR3: CASSAYPGQGSHEQYF

D: TRBD1
J: TRBJ2-7
V: TRBV25-1
size: few
DNA: TGTGCCAGCAGTGAGGTAGGGACAGGGAACGAGCAGTACTTC
CDR3: CASSEVGTGNEQYF

D: .
J: TRBJ2-5
V: TRBV18
size: .
DNA: TGTGCCAGCTCACCCCCGGGACAACCCAACCAAGAGACCCAGTACTTC
CDR3: CASSPPGQPNQETQYF

D: .
J: TRBJ2-2
V: TRBV11-2
size: .
DNA: TGTGCCAGCAGCCAAGGCCGGGCAGGGGTGTACACCGGGGAGCTGTTTTTT
CDR3: CASSQGRAGVYTGELFF

D: TRBD2
J: TRBJ2-5
V: TRBV5-6
size: .
DNA: TGTGCCAGCAGCTTGGGCCCGATAGCTTCGGGGACTAGTAAAGAGACCCAGTACTTC
CDR3: CASSLGPIASGTSKETQYF

D: .
J: TRBJ2-3
V: TRBV18
size: .
DNA: TGTGCCAGCTCACCTCGCGGCGGGGTTTCTAGAGATACGCAGTATTTT
CDR3: CASSPRGGVSRDTQYF

D: .
J: TRBJ2-4
V: TRBV7-9
size: .
DNA: TGTGCCAGCAGCTTAGACTCGGTGAACATTCAGTACTTC
CDR3: CASSLDSVNIQYF

D: TRBD2
J: TRBJ2-3
V: TRBV10-3
size: .
DNA: TGTGCCATCAGTGAGGACGGCGGGGGAGGAGATACGCAGTATTTT
CDR3: CAISEDGGGGDTQYF

D: TRBD1
J: TRBJ1-2
V: TRBV13
size: .
DNA: TGTGCCAGCAGCCTAGGGCAGGGGGCTGGGTATGGCTACACCTTC
CDR3: CASSLGQGAGYGYTF

D: .
J: TRBJ1-6
V: TRBV19
size: .
DNA: TGTGCCAGTAGTGACGACAGGAGACCATATAATTCACCCCTCCACTTT
CDR3: CASSDDRRPYNSPLHF

D: TRBD1
J: TRBJ1-6
V: TRBV30
size: .
DNA: TGTGCCTGGAGTTCTGACAGGGTCGAAAATAATTCACCCCTCCACTTT
CDR3: CAWSSDRVENNSPLHF

D: .
J: TRBJ1-5
V: TRBV6-5
size: .
DNA: TGTGCCAGCAGTTACGGGGAGCGCAATCAGCCCCAGCATTTT
CDR3: CASSYGERNQPQHF

D: TRBD2
J: TRBJ2-5
V: TRBV20-1
size: once
DNA: TGCAGTGCTAGTTCCCGGACTAGCGGGGTCATAGAGACCCAGTACTTC
CDR3: CSASSRTSGVIETQYF

D: TRBD1
J: TRBJ2-7
V: TRBV11-3
size: .
DNA: TGTGCCAGCAGCTTGCACGGGACAGGGGGATACGAGCAGTACTTC
CDR3: CASSLHGTGGYEQYF

D: TRBD1
J: TRBJ1-1
V: TRBV29-1
size: few
DNA: TGCAGCGTTGATGGGACAGGGGGCCGAAAAATGAACACTGAAGCTTTCTTT
CDR3: CSVDGTGGRKMNTEAFF

D: TRBD1
J: TRBJ2-5
V: TRBV20-1
size: .
DNA: TGCAGTGCTAGTTCACAGGGGATGGAGACCCAGTACTTC
CDR3: CSASSQGMETQYF

D: TRBD1
J: TRBJ1-1
V: TRBV16
size: .
DNA: TGTGCCAGCAGCCACGGACAGGGTCTCTCTGAAGCTTTCTTT
CDR3: CASSHGQGLSEAFF

D: .
J: TRBJ1-5
V: TRBV15
size: .
DNA: TGTGCCACCAGCTCCCGACAGGTGGATCAGCCCCAGCATTTT
CDR3: CATSSRQVDQPQHF

D: TRBD2
J: TRBJ2-1
V: TRBV5-1
size: .
DNA: TGCGCCAGCAGCTCGAATAGCGGGGGCCGGGGTGAGCAGTTCTTC
CDR3: CASSSNSGGRGEQFF

D: TRBD1
J: TRBJ2-7
V: TRBV19
size: .
DNA: TGTGCCAGTAGTATTCAGGGGGCGGTACACGAGCAGTACTTC
CDR3: CASSIQGAVHEQYF

D: TRBD1
J: TRBJ1-1
V: TRBV11-3
size: .
DNA: TGTGCCAGCAGCCCGCGACAGGGTGAGGGCACTGAAGCTTTCTTT
CDR3: CASSPRQGEGTEAFF

D: .
J: TRBJ1-1
V: TRBV19
size: .
DNA: TGTGCCAGTAGTATTTTTTTCGGCACTGAAGCTTTCTTT
CDR3: CASSIFFGTEAFF

D: .
J: TRBJ2-1
V: TRBV6-5
size: .
DNA: TGTGCCAGCAGTTTTGGGAGGGGGGATGAGCAGTTCTTC
CDR3: CASSFGRGDEQFF

D: .
J: TRBJ1-2
V: TRBV7-2
size: .
DNA: TGTGCCAGCAGCCCCGTTGGGGGGGGCTACACCTTC
CDR3: CASSPVGGGYTF

D: .
J: TRBJ1-1
V: TRBV3-1/TRBV3-2
size: .
DNA: TGTGCCAGCAGCCTCGGGGACACCCAGAACACTGAAGCTTTCTTT
CDR3: CASSLGDTQNTEAFF

D: .
J: TRBJ2-1
V: TRBV6-6
size: few
DNA: TGTGCCAGCTCCAGGACAGTCGGCAATGAGCAGTTCTTC
CDR3: CASSRTVGNEQFF

D: .
J: TRBJ2-7
V: TRBV11-3
size: .
DNA: TGTGCCAGCAGCCAGACAAGCGAGCAGTACTTC
CDR3: CASSQTSEQYF

D: TRBD1
J: TRBJ2-3
V: TRBV6-5
size: .
DNA: TGTGCCAGCAACCAACAGGGGCCCAGCACAGATACGCAGTATTTT
CDR3: CASNQQGPSTDTQYF

D: TRBD1
J: TRBJ1-3
V: TRBV9
size: few
DNA: TGTGCCAGCAGCGTAGCATCGTCAGGGGGCACTGGAAACACCATATATTTT
CDR3: CASSVASSGGTGNTIYF

D: TRBD2
J: TRBJ2-2
V: TRBV2
size: .
DNA: TGTGCCAGCAGTGAAACTAGCGGGGGGACTCTCACCGGGGAGCTGTTTTTT
CDR3: CASSETSGGTLTGELFF

D: TRBD2
J: TRBJ2-7
V: TRBV19
size: .
DNA: TGTGCCAGTAGTATAAGACTAGCGGGGGGCAACGAGCAGTACTTC
CDR3: CASSIRLAGGNEQYF

D: TRBD2
J: TRBJ2-2
V: TRBV30
size: few
DNA: TGTGCCTGGAGTTGGACTAGCGGGGGGTCCACCGGGGAGCTGTTTTTT
CDR3: CAWSWTSGGSTGELFF

D: .
J: TRBJ2-1
V: TRBV15
size: .
DNA: TGTGCCACCAGCAGGACCCCGGCGGGTGCGGGTTTGAATGAGCAGTTCTTC
CDR3: CATSRTPAGAGLNEQFF

D: .
J: TRBJ1-4
V: TRBV7-2
size: .
DNA: TGTGCCAGCAGCTTAGTTGCAGGCTTAAAGGAAAAACTGTTTTTT
CDR3: CASSLVAGLKEKLFF

D: TRBD1
J: TRBJ2-7
V: TRBV18
size: .
DNA: TGTGCCAGCTCACATACTCCGGGACAGGGGGCCGTCGAGCAGTACTTC
CDR3: CASSHTPGQGAVEQYF

D: .
J: TRBJ1-3
V: TRBV2
size: .
DNA: TGTGCCAGCAGTGCCGGACTTTACTCTGGAAACACCATATATTTT
CDR3: CASSAGLYSGNTIYF

D: TRBD1
J: TRBJ2-5
V: TRBV9
size: .
DNA: TGTGCCAGCAGCATTGGGACAGGGCCACAAGAGACCCAGTACTTC
CDR3: CASSIGTGPQETQYF

D: .
J: TRBJ2-1
V: TRBV11-2
size: once
DNA: TGTGCCAGCAGCTTAGACCTCCTCTCGGGTGAGCAGTTCTTC
CDR3: CASSLDLLSGEQFF

D: .
J: TRBJ1-2
V: TRBV7-3
size: .
DNA: TGTGCCAGCAGCTTAACGGGCGGCCCAGGGTTCACCTATGGCTACACCTTC
CDR3: CASSLTGGPGFTYGYTF